This T cell receptor beta chain was recovered during a study of control samples from healthy donors and cancer patients. This CDR3 is 11 amino acids long. Germline-derived CDR1 and CDR2 are SEHNR and FQNEAQ (reference sequence). Generated by immunoSEQ multiplex PCR, the TCRdb table keeps only in-frame clones and is missing some. The table lists over 150,000 clones, about 90% of them singletons. The chain carries TRBV7-9 and TRBJ1-2; D may be TRBD1 (6 bases). The clonotype originates from a middle-aged woman in good health. Sequencing input: blood. The CDR3, as DNA: TGTGCAGCGTGGGGGGCTCGAGGCTACACCTTC. Translated, it gives CAAWGARGYTF.